One sample yielded the 23 T cell receptor beta chains listed below, sequenced in a study of cytomegalovirus exposure and HLA in healthy donors. Use of 60 Vbeta and 13 Jbeta primers characterized the PCR. TCRdb's table, derived via immunoSEQ multiplex PCR, lists solely in-frame clones and lacks some. The sample holds 130,000 to 150,000 clones, 74% seen once. Sequences were obtained from PBMCs. Receptor source: a man between 18 and 35 years old in good health and CMV-seropositive.

V gene TRBV6-5 combines with J gene TRBJ2-7; D may be TRBD1 (6 bases). The germline V gene encodes CDR1 MNHEY and CDR2 SVGAGI. V was cut by 0 bases and J by 2 bases, with 14 bases left in between. The CDR3 loop spans 16 amino acids. The CDR3 DNA reads TGTGCCAGCAGTTACTCGATGGCGGACAGAGCCTACGAGCAGTACTTC. This translates into CASSYSMADRAYEQYF.

This CDR3 reads CASSFRGMGGLEQYF. CDR3 nucleotides: TGTGCCAGCAGCTTTCGAGGGATGGGGGGATTGGAGCAGTACTTC. This rearrangement joins TRBV5-6 to TRBJ2-7; the D gene is possibly TRBD2 (6 bases). From germline, CDR1 is SGHDT and CDR2 YYEEEE. CDR3 size: 15 residues. Trimming left V 2 bases short and J 7 bases short, with 19 bases between.

The sample holds a few counts of this clone. This chain uses TRBV27 with TRBJ1-2; TRBD1 aligns across 9 bases. CDR1 MNHEY and CDR2 SMNVEV come from the germline V gene (reference sequence). V dropped 2 bases and J dropped 4; count of bases not matched to a gene: 8. This CDR3 has 16 residues. The chain's CDR3 is CASSLTGGLSTYGYTF. The CDR3 DNA reads TGTGCCAGCAGTTTAACAGGGGGCCTCTCGACCTATGGCTACACCTTC.

The chain has TRBV7-9 and TRBJ2-2, with 8 bases that match TRBD1. V was pared by 2 bases and J by 1 base, with 6 bases of the junction left unmatched. This CDR3 has 17 residues. In germline, CDR1 is SEHNR, CDR2 FQNEAQ (reference sequence). CDR3 in amino acids: CASSLFFTGGNTGELFF. The DNA for the CDR3 is TGTGCCAGCAGCTTATTTTTTACAGGGGGGAACACCGGGGAGCTGTTTTTT.

This clone was picked up one time. The chain has TRBV10-2 and TRBJ2-7; 10 bases map to TRBD2. This CDR3 is built from 14 residues. Germline V lookup: CDR1 WSHSY, CDR2 SAAADI. Unmatched junction bases numbered 4, after V lost 7 bases and J lost 1 base. CDR3 sequence (DNA): TGCGCCAGCAACTTAGCGGGGGGTTCCTACGAGCAGTACTTC. Translating it yields CASNLAGGSYEQYF.

This rearrangement joins TRBV28 to TRBJ2-7, with a possible D match to TRBD2 (5 bases). The germline CDR1 and CDR2 sequences are MDHEN and SYDVKM. Trimming cost V 2 bases and J 3 bases, with 11 bases left between them. This CDR3 is built from 14 residues. CDR3 nucleotide sequence: TGTGCCAGCAGTTTAGGAGGTCGTGGCTACGAGCAGTACTTC. Its translation: CASSLGGRGYEQYF. Full variable domain (outside the CDR3, taken from reference TRBV28 and TRBJ2-7): DVKVTQSSRYLVKRTGEKVFLECVQDMDHENMFWYRQDPGLGLRLIYFSYDVKMKEKGDIPEGYSVSREKKERFSLILESASTNQTSMYLCASSLGGRGYEQYFGPGTRLTVT.

The chain uses TRBV9 and TRBJ2-1; 8 nucleotides match TRBD2. Germline V CDR1 and CDR2: SGDLS, YYNGEE. The CDR3 is 15 amino acids. The J segment lost 9 bases and the V segment lost 2 bases, leaving 10 bases of the junction unmatched. This CDR3 reads CASSVGRGKGFEQFF. In DNA form, the CDR3 reads TGTGCCAGCAGCGTCGGGAGGGGCAAAGGGTTTGAGCAGTTCTTC.

The V gene is TRBV28, the J gene TRBJ1-3; TRBD1 matches at 7 bases. The CDR3 sequence is 13 residues long. The germline gives CDR1 MDHEN, CDR2 SYDVKM. The J segment lost 4 bases and the V segment lost 6 bases, leaving 3 bases of the junction unmatched. CDR3 sequence reads: CASSGTVGNTIYF. The CDR3 nucleotides read TGTGCCAGCAGCGGGACAGTAGGAAACACCATATATTTT.

There are a few counts of this clone. The rearrangement uses TRBV11-2 and TRBJ2-5, with TRBD2 identical over 8 bases. The CDR3 has 15 amino acids. CDR1 is SGHAT and CDR2 is FQNNGV in the germline V gene. The V segment lost 1 base and the J segment 2 bases; nucleotides outside the gene matches: 3. CDR3 protein: CASSLGPGGQETQYF. CDR3 in DNA: TGTGCCAGCAGCTTAGGGCCGGGAGGGCAAGAGACCCAGTACTTC. Supplemented by reference TRBV11-2 and TRBJ2-5, the full variable domain reads EAGVAQSPRYKIIEKRQSVAFWCNPISGHATLYWYQQILGQGPKLLIQFQNNGVVDDSQLPKDRFSAERLKGVDSTLKIQPAKLEDSAVYLCASSLGPGGQETQYFGPGTRLLVL.

This chain joins TRBV2 and TRBJ2-3; D remains ambiguous. Germline assignment: CDR1 SNHLY and CDR2 FYNNEI. Trimming took 4 bases from V and 2 from J, leaving 10 bases between them. The CDR3 sequence is 14 residues long. CDR3 protein: CASSVTQNTDTQYF. The CDR3, as DNA: TGTGCCAGCAGTGTGACACAAAACACAGATACGCAGTATTTT. Using reference TRBV2 and TRBJ2-3 for the parts outside the CDR3, the full variable domain is EPEVTQTPSHQVTQMGQEVILRCVPISNHLYFYWYRQILGQKVEFLVSFYNNEISEKSEIFDDQFSVERPDGSNFTLKIRSTKLEDSAMYFCASSVTQNTDTQYFGPGTRLTVL.

This clone came up once. The chain recombines TRBV10-2 with TRBJ1-5, with TRBD1 matching 8 bases. This CDR3 region has 14 residues. The V and J ends lost 5 bases and 7 bases, in that order; junction bases with no gene match: 7. CDR1 WSHSY and CDR2 SAAADI come from the germline V gene. In DNA, the CDR3 is TGCGCCAGCAGTCCCCGGACAGGGCAGCAGCCCCAGCATTTT. Its protein is CASSPRTGQQPQHF.

This chain connects TRBV18 to TRBJ1-2; TRBD1 is a possible D gene (5 bases). V was pared by 4 bases and J by 4 bases, with 16 bases between. The CDR3 covers 15 residues. Germline lookup yields CDR1 KGHSH and CDR2 LQKENI. This CDR3 is CASSQLSGEAYGYTF. The CDR3 DNA is TGTGCCAGCTCACAACTGTCGGGGGAAGCCTATGGCTACACCTTC.

CDR3 bases: TGTGCCAGCTCACCTCGGGACAGACCTAATGAAAAACTGTTTTTT. Amino acid sequence: CASSPRDRPNEKLFF. The chain recombines TRBV18 with TRBJ1-4; 7 positions agree with TRBD1. Germline-derived CDR1 and CDR2 are KGHSH and LQKENI. With 3 bases clipped from V and 3 bases from J, the junction kept 4 bases outside the gene matches. This CDR3 spans 15 amino acids.

There are a few counts of this clone. This chain uses TRBV5-4 with TRBJ1-2; D is possibly TRBD1 (6 bases). The CDR3 spans 14 residues. Trimming took off 3 bases at V and 4 bases at J, with 13 bases between the two ends. From germline, CDR1 is SGHNT and CDR2 YYREEE (reference sequence). In DNA form, the CDR3 reads TGTGCCAGCAGCTCCCCCACAGGGACCTATGGCTACACCTTC. This encodes CASSSPTGTYGYTF.

CDR3 sequence: CASKLSGTPLTEQYF. The CDR3 nucleotides are TGTGCCAGTAAACTCTCCGGGACACCCCTTACAGAGCAGTACTTC. J is TRBJ2-7 and V is TRBV5-6, with D perhaps TRBD1 (6 bases). The V end was cut by 8 bases, the J end by 7 bases, with 25 bases between. Germline assignment: CDR1 SGHDT and CDR2 YYEEEE. The CDR3 is 15 residues long.

The chain joins TRBV28 to TRBJ1-2; 11 nucleotides agree with TRBD1. This CDR3 contains 15 residues. Germline CDR1 MDHEN, CDR2 SYDVKM. The J segment lost 8 bases and the V segment lost 5 bases, leaving 10 bases of the junction unmatched. CDR3 residues: CASSQLGQGAGGYTF. The DNA for the CDR3 is TGTGCCAGCAGTCAGCTAGGACAGGGGGCGGGCGGCTACACCTTC.

The chain links TRBV4-1 to TRBJ2-6; D is possibly TRBD2 (6 bases). Germline V lookup: CDR1 MGHRA, CDR2 YSYEKL. The CDR3 covers 17 residues. V gave up 4 bases and J gave up 2 bases, with 15 bases separating them. This CDR3 is CASSRSVGGPGANVLTF. CDR3 in DNA: TGCGCCAGCAGCCGGTCGGTGGGGGGTCCTGGGGCCAACGTCCTGACTTTC.

This chain connects TRBV10-1 to TRBJ1-5; D uncertain. Trimming shortened V by 3 bases and J by 3 bases, and 9 bases separated the two germline ends. The CDR3 runs to 14 residues. From germline, CDR1 is WNHNN and CDR2 SYGVQD (reference sequence). The CDR3, as DNA: TGCGCCAGCAGTGACAGAGGGTACAATCAGCCCCAGCATTTT. This encodes CASSDRGYNQPQHF.

The chain couples TRBV7-8 to TRBJ1-1, with D possibly matching TRBD1 (5 bases). V lost 0 bases and J 4 bases, leaving 12 bases between the germline ends. The CDR3 loop spans 15 amino acids. CDR1 SGHVS and CDR2 FQNEAQ come from the germline V gene. The CDR3 reads CASSLAGVRATEAFF. The CDR3 DNA is TGTGCCAGCAGCTTAGCAGGGGTTCGGGCCACTGAAGCTTTCTTT.

The chain combines TRBV27 with TRBJ2-1; 10 bases match TRBD2. CDR3 size: 16 residues. Germline CDR1 and CDR2: MNHEY and SMNVEV (reference sequence). V lost 10 bases to trimming and J lost 5 bases; unmatched junction nucleotides: 14. As DNA, the CDR3 is TGTGCCACTCACCTAGAAGCTAGCGGGGGAAACAATGAGCAGTTCTTC. Amino acids: CATHLEASGGNNEQFF.

The chain recombines TRBV19 with TRBJ1-1; D unclear. Germline CDR1 and CDR2: LNHDA and SQIVND (reference sequence). V gave up 3 bases and J gave up 0 bases, with 11 bases separating them. This CDR3 comprises 15 residues. DNA of the CDR3: TGTGCCAGTAGTATTTCGGGGAGAATGAACACTGAAGCTTTCTTT. It encodes CASSISGRMNTEAFF.

The rearrangement joins TRBV7-2 to TRBJ2-7, with D perhaps matching TRBD2 (5 bases). Germline assignment: CDR1 SGHTA and CDR2 FQGNSA. This CDR3 is built from 14 residues. The germline V and J ends were trimmed by 3 bases and 2 bases, with 11 bases remaining between them. The CDR3 here is CASSFHGIPYEQYF. For the CDR3, the DNA is TGTGCCAGCAGCTTTCACGGGATCCCCTACGAGCAGTACTTC. The variable domain in full, completed from reference TRBV7-2 and TRBJ2-7, reads GAGVSQSPSNKVTEKGKDVELRCDPISGHTALYWYRQSLGQGLEFLIYFQGNSAPDKSGLPSDRFSAERTGGSVSTLTIQRTQQEDSAVYLCASSFHGIPYEQYFGPGTRLTVT.

The gene calls are TRBV9 and TRBJ2-1, with D perhaps TRBD2 (5 bases). Trimming removed 4 bases at V and 5 bases at J, with 16 bases between. Per germline, CDR1 SGDLS and CDR2 YYNGEE. The length of the CDR3 is 15 residues. CDR3 in DNA: TGTGCCAGCAGCTCTTCCGCGGGTAGCCACAATGAGCAGTTCTTC. Translation gives CASSSSAGSHNEQFF.